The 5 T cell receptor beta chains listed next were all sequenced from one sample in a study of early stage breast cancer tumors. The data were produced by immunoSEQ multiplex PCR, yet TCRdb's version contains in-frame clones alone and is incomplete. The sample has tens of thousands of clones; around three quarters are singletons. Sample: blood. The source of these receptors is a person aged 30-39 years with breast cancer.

The CDR3 here is CASSLRGKDTEAFF. The CDR3, as DNA: TGTGCCAGCAGCTTAAGGGGAAAGGACACTGAAGCTTTCTTT. V and J are TRBV7-9 and TRBJ1-1; a possible D gene is TRBD1 (5 bases). The germline V gene has CDR1 SEHNR and CDR2 FQNEAQ (reference sequence). The length of the CDR3 is 14 residues. V dropped 2 bases and J dropped 3 bases, with 10 bases sitting between them. Full variable domain (outside the CDR3, taken from reference TRBV7-9 and TRBJ1-1): DTGVSQNPRHKITKRGQNVTFRCDPISEHNRLYWYRQTLGQGPEFLTYFQNEAQLEKSRLLSDRFSAERPKGSFSTLEIQRTEQGDSAMYLCASSLRGKDTEAFFGQGTRLTVV.

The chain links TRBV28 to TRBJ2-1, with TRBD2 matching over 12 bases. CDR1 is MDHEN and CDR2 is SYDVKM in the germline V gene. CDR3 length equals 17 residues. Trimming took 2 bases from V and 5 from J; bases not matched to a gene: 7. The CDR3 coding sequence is TGTGCCAGCAGTTTAGTACTAGCGGGAGGAATTGACAATGAGCAGTTCTTC. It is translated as CASSLVLAGGIDNEQFF.

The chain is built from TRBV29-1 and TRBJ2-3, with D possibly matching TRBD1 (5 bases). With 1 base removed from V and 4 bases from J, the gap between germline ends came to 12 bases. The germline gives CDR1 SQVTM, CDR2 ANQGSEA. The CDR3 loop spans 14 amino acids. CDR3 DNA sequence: TGCAGCGTTGAAGTAGTTGGGGCTGCAGATACGCAGTATTTT. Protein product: CSVEVVGAADTQYF.

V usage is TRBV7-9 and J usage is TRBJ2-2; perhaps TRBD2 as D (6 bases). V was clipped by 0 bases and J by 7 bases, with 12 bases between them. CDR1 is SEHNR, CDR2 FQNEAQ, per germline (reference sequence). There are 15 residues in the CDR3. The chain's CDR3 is CASSLAELAYGELFF. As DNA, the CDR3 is TGTGCCAGCAGCTTAGCCGAACTAGCATACGGGGAGCTGTTTTTT. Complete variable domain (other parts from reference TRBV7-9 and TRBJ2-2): DTGVSQNPRHKITKRGQNVTFRCDPISEHNRLYWYRQTLGQGPEFLTYFQNEAQLEKSRLLSDRFSAERPKGSFSTLEIQRTEQGDSAMYLCASSLAELAYGELFFGEGSRLTVL.

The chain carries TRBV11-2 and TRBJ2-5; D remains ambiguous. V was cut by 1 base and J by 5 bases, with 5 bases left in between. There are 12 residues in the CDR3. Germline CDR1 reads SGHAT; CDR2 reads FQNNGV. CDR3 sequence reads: CASSLGSETQYF. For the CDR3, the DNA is TGTGCCAGCAGCTTAGGATCTGAGACCCAGTACTTC.